This T cell receptor beta chain was captured in a study of T cell changes during pregnancy in multiple sclerosis. The CDR3 extends over 14 amino acids. Per the germline V gene, CDR1 is PRHDT and CDR2 is FYEKMQ (reference sequence). V lost 1 base, J lost 2 bases, and 9 bases lay in between. Sequencing was performed with immunoSEQ multiplex PCR; in TCRdb, only in-frame clones are kept and a portion is missing. The repertoire holds roughly 41,000 clones, around 94% seen once, with around 1.6% in the top ten. The sequence was collected from a female donor with multiple sclerosis, enrolled in a pregnancy study. This sequence joins TRBV13 and TRBJ2-7; D unclear. This material consisted of peripheral blood, taken in the third trimester of pregnancy. DNA of the CDR3: TGTGCCAGCAGCTTAGCTCAGAACCCCTACGAGCAGTACTTC. The encoded protein is CASSLAQNPYEQYF.